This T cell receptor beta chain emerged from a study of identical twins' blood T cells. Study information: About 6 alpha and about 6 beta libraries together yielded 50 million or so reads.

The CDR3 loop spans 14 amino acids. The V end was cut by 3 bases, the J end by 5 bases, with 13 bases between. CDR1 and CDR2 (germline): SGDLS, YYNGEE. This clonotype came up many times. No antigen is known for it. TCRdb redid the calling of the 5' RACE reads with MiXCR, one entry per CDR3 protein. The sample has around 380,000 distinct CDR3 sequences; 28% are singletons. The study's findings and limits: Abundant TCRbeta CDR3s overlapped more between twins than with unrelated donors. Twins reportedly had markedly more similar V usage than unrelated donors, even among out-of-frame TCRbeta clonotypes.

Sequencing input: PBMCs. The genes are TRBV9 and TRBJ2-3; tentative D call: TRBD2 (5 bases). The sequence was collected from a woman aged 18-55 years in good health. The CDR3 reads CASSARVNIDTQYF. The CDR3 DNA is TGTGCCAGCAGCGCGAGGGTTAATATAGATACGCAGTATTTT.